A selection of T cell receptor beta chains follows, all from one sample in a study of OX40 agonist ivuxolimab in advanced cancers. Sequencing used immunoSEQ multiplex PCR; TCRdb keeps in-frame clones, though not all of them. Altogether 50,000 or so clones are present, more than 85% being singletons, with the ten largest covering 10% to 15%. This specimen was CD4+ or CD8+ T cells sorted from blood, taken in a trial of the OX40 agonist ivuxolimab. These receptor sequences come from an adult with an advanced solid tumor such as melanoma, head and neck, liver or kidney cancer. CDR3s include the opening cysteine and the closing phenylalanine or tryptophan. Fields, in order: J gene, V gene, CDR3 protein.

j_gene: TRBJ1-2
v_gene: TRBV29-1
CDR3aa: CSVESGSYGYTF

j_gene: TRBJ2-3
v_gene: TRBV7-3
CDR3aa: CASSDRTSGSVDTQYF

j_gene: TRBJ2-1
v_gene: TRBV5-1
CDR3aa: CASSSQIGSYNEQFF

j_gene: TRBJ2-3
v_gene: TRBV5-1
CDR3aa: CASSLLWGPDTQYF

j_gene: TRBJ2-7
v_gene: TRBV28
CDR3aa: CASSRRTVPYEQYF

j_gene: TRBJ2-4
v_gene: TRBV11-2
CDR3aa: CASSPLGTGLNIQYF

j_gene: TRBJ1-1
v_gene: TRBV11-2
CDR3aa: CASSLVAQGISEAFF

j_gene: TRBJ1-4
v_gene: TRBV18
CDR3aa: CASSPNTMEEKLFF

j_gene: TRBJ2-1
v_gene: TRBV5-1
CDR3aa: CASSLEASGDNEQFF

j_gene: TRBJ2-1
v_gene: TRBV11-3
CDR3aa: CASSRRQGMNEQFF

j_gene: TRBJ2-6
v_gene: TRBV9
CDR3aa: CASSRPGFSGANVLTF

j_gene: TRBJ2-5
v_gene: TRBV27
CDR3aa: CASSPQLTGWETQYF

j_gene: TRBJ1-5
v_gene: TRBV6-6
CDR3aa: CASTRGAGQPQHF

j_gene: TRBJ1-2
v_gene: TRBV25-1
CDR3aa: CASSFVGGYTF

j_gene: TRBJ2-5
v_gene: TRBV13
CDR3aa: CASTDTRLAGVSETQYF

j_gene: TRBJ2-1
v_gene: TRBV13
CDR3aa: CASSPQGGRPYNEQFF

j_gene: TRBJ2-3
v_gene: TRBV5-1
CDR3aa: CASSLGTSGDTDTQYF

j_gene: TRBJ1-1
v_gene: TRBV7-9
CDR3aa: CASSRQVNTEAFF

j_gene: TRBJ1-5
v_gene: TRBV2
CDR3aa: CASSEWVNQPQHF

j_gene: TRBJ1-2
v_gene: TRBV28
CDR3aa: CASSFGRQAYGYTF

j_gene: TRBJ1-2
v_gene: TRBV18
CDR3aa: CASSPPRFYGYTF

j_gene: TRBJ2-3
v_gene: TRBV10-2
CDR3aa: CASSHRVPDTQYF

j_gene: TRBJ1-5
v_gene: TRBV19
CDR3aa: CASSIVGVNQPQHF

j_gene: TRBJ1-1
v_gene: TRBV7-2
CDR3aa: CASSLGGTDATEAFF

j_gene: TRBJ2-7
v_gene: TRBV19
CDR3aa: CASSKSQTSWDFSYEQYF

j_gene: TRBJ2-1
v_gene: TRBV29-1
CDR3aa: CSVWGRGDEQFF

j_gene: TRBJ2-3
v_gene: TRBV7-2
CDR3aa: CASTKNPRGLRGTDTQYF

j_gene: TRBJ2-5
v_gene: TRBV6-5
CDR3aa: CASRRDGDYQETQYF

j_gene: TRBJ2-2
v_gene: TRBV5-1
CDR3aa: CASSSHLAGVGELFF

j_gene: TRBJ2-1
v_gene: TRBV18
CDR3aa: CASSDEGGASPFEQFF

j_gene: TRBJ2-7
v_gene: TRBV5-4
CDR3aa: CASSLFAQTSYEQYF

j_gene: TRBJ1-4
v_gene: TRBV9
CDR3aa: CASSPGQTLEKLFF